What follows are 12 T cell receptor beta chains derived from one specimen sequenced in a study of patients and donors after allogeneic stem cell transplantation. TCRdb passed the RT-PCR reads through MiXCR, listing each CDR3 protein once. The data show roughly 140,000 distinct CDR3 sequences, over 35% seen once. The sample comprised blood, either unsorted or a sorted T cell fraction (not recorded which). The receptor set was obtained from a human donor who was either an allogeneic HSCT recipient or a stem cell or donor lymphocyte infusion donor (not recorded which). It is not recorded whose cells these are; they may come from a transplant donor.

This chain links TRBV4-3 with TRBJ1-1, with D unresolved. Trimming removed 2 bases at V and 2 bases at J, with 15 bases between. The CDR3 is 16 amino acids. The germline V gene has CDR1 LGHNA and CDR2 YSLEER. This CDR3 reads CASSQLPPQFNTEAFF. The CDR3 DNA is TGCGCCAGCAGCCAATTGCCCCCACAGTTCAACACTGAAGCTTTCTTT.

The chain employs TRBV12-3 or TRBV12-4 and TRBJ2-5; TRBD2 agrees at 7 bases. CDR3 length: 16 residues. With V trimmed by 2 bases and J by 4 bases, 10 bases remained unmatched. CDR3 amino acids: CASSLRLAERGETQYF. In nucleotides, the CDR3 is TGTGCCAGCAGTTTAAGGCTAGCGGAGAGAGGAGAGACCCAGTACTTC.

This clonotype was observed a handful of times. V gene TRBV7-2 combines with J gene TRBJ1-2, with D possibly being TRBD1 (5 bases). CDR1 SGHTA and CDR2 FQGNSA come from the germline V gene. V was shortened by 5 bases and J by 4 bases, with 17 bases between the two germline ends. The CDR3 has 15 amino acids. CDR3 in DNA: TGTGCCAGCAGCCCAGCCGCGAGTGGGGGCTATGGCTACACCTTC. This translates into CASSPAASGGYGYTF. Filled out from reference TRBV7-2 and TRBJ1-2, the complete variable domain reads GAGVSQSPSNKVTEKGKDVELRCDPISGHTALYWYRQSLGQGLEFLIYFQGNSAPDKSGLPSDRFSAERTGGSVSTLTIQRTQQEDSAVYLCASSPAASGGYGYTFGSGTRLTVV.

V gene TRBV4-3 combines with J gene TRBJ2-7; a possible D gene is TRBD2 (6 bases). The V end lost 1 base, the J end lost 3 bases, and 19 bases lay between the germline ends. The V gene's germline CDR1 is LGHNA and CDR2 YSLEER. The CDR3 spans 17 residues. The CDR3 is CASSQGLGSASYYEQYF. CDR3 nucleotide sequence: TGCGCCAGCAGCCAAGGACTAGGGTCAGCTTCTTACTACGAGCAGTACTTC.

This clonotype was seen a few times. The chain recombines TRBV12-3 or TRBV12-4 with TRBJ2-2, with 8 positions matching TRBD2. The CDR3 loop spans 16 amino acids. Here the CDR3 DNA reads TGTGCTTCGAGACCCAGCGGGGGCCTTAATGCCGGGGAGCTGTTTTTT. Its protein product is CASRPSGGLNAGELFF.

V gene TRBV10-2 combines with J gene TRBJ2-1, with D unclear. Germline V CDR1 and CDR2: WSHSY, SAAADI. V lost 2 bases, J lost 2 bases, and 13 bases lay in between. The CDR3 extends over 16 amino acids. CDR3 region: CASSEATVRAYNEQFF. The CDR3 nucleotides read TGCGCCAGCAGTGAGGCTACAGTTAGGGCCTACAATGAGCAGTTCTTC.

V usage is TRBV20-1 and J usage is TRBJ1-1; no definite D call. The V gene's germline CDR1 is DFQATT and CDR2 SNEGSKA (reference sequence). V shed 7 bases and J shed 0 bases, with 18 bases lying between them. This CDR3 region has 15 residues. The CDR3 sequence is CSVRPPEGVNTEAFF. The CDR3 DNA sequence: TGCAGTGTTCGCCCCCCCGAGGGAGTGAACACTGAAGCTTTCTTT.

The rearrangement uses TRBV4-3 and TRBJ2-3, with TRBD2 matching 11 bases. Germline V lookup: CDR1 LGHNA, CDR2 YSLEER. Trimming at V came to 1 base and at J to 2 bases, leaving 2 bases not matched to a gene. The CDR3 is made up of 16 amino acids. Written as DNA, the CDR3 is TGCGCCAGCAGCCAAGGACTAGCGGGGCACACAGATACGCAGTATTTT. This translates into CASSQGLAGHTDTQYF.

The J gene is TRBJ1-1, the V gene TRBV7-9, with 7 nucleotides matching TRBD1. Trimming removed 5 bases from V and 1 base from J; junction bases left unmatched: 4. The CDR3 contains 14 residues. The germline V gene has CDR1 SEHNR and CDR2 FQNEAQ (reference sequence). CDR3 coding DNA: TGTGCCAGCAGCCTGGGACAGTGGAACACTGAAGCTTTCTTT. It specifies CASSLGQWNTEAFF.

This clonotype has only a few counts. This rearrangement joins TRBV6-6 to TRBJ2-7; D assignment may be TRBD1 or TRBD2 (5 bases each). CDR3 length: 13 residues. In germline, CDR1 is MNHNY, CDR2 SVGAGI (reference sequence). V lost 2 bases, J lost 3 bases, and 8 bases lay in between. The DNA of the CDR3 is TGTGCCAGCAGTTACGGGGGAATCTACGAGCAGTACGTC. Its translation is CASSYGGIYEQYV.

The chain combines TRBV4-1 with TRBJ1-2, with D perhaps TRBD1 (5 bases). Germline-derived CDR1 and CDR2 are MGHRA and YSYEKL. Trimming took 0 bases from V and 7 from J, leaving 18 bases between them. The CDR3 totals 16 residues. The CDR3 loop reads CASSQDRQRDWSGYTF. The DNA for the CDR3 is TGCGCCAGCAGCCAAGATAGGCAAAGGGACTGGTCTGGCTACACCTTC.

The chain carries TRBV5-8 and TRBJ1-4, with D unresolved. V dropped 2 bases and J dropped 1 base, with 9 bases sitting between them. CDR1 and CDR2 from the germline V gene are SGHTS and YDEGEE. The CDR3 spans 15 residues. The CDR3 coding sequence is TGTGCCAGCAGCTTTATGGCGAGAACTAATGAAAAACTGTTTTTT. Protein product: CASSFMARTNEKLFF. Complete variable domain (other parts from reference TRBV5-8 and TRBJ1-4): EAGVTQSPTHLIKTRGQQATLRCSPISGHTSVYWYQQALGLGLQFLLWYDEGEERNRGNFPPRFSGRQFPNYSSELNVNALELEDSALYLCASSFMARTNEKLFFGSGTQLSVL.